This T cell receptor (beta chain) was documented in a study of cytomegalovirus exposure and HLA in healthy donors. Study at large: Earlier, some 180 million T cells were analyzed, and some 120 million unique TCR beta sequences were found among them.

This PCR relied on a set of 60 Vbeta primers and 13 Jbeta primers. Assay used: immunoSEQ multiplex PCR; TCRdb lists only in-frame clones, some missing. In the table there are about 150,000 clones, 85% of which are singletons. V gave up 4 bases and J gave up 6 bases; unmatched junction bases: 7. The CDR3 has 14 residues. Germline-derived CDR1 and CDR2 are LNHDA and SQIVND (reference sequence). This clonotype originated in a young woman in good health and CMV-seronegative. The rearrangement links TRBV19 to TRBJ1-1; 8 bases map to TRBD1. The specimen sequenced was PBMCs. The CDR3 spells CASSSRTGRAEAFF. CDR3 coding DNA: TGTGCCAGTAGTAGCAGGACAGGGCGCGCTGAAGCTTTCTTT.